A single sample gave rise to the 13 T cell receptor beta chains below, sequenced in a study of T cells in narcolepsy. Sequencing used immunoSEQ multiplex PCR; TCRdb keeps in-frame clones, though not all of them. The sample lists tens of thousands of clones, approximately 77% seen once, with about 1.1% in the top ten. Sequencing was carried out using memory (CD45RA-) CD4+ T cells from blood. These receptors were obtained from a human donor in good health.

V gene TRBV5-4 combines with J gene TRBJ2-3, with D possibly matching TRBD1 (7 bases). The V end lost 3 bases, the J end lost 4 bases, and 12 bases lay between the germline ends. This CDR3 is built from 14 residues. From germline, CDR1 is SGHNT and CDR2 YYREEE (reference sequence). CDR3 protein: CASSSARGADTQYF. The CDR3 nucleotides read TGTGCCAGCAGCTCGGCCAGGGGGGCAGATACGCAGTATTTT.

The chain uses TRBV10-2 and TRBJ2-7; D remains ambiguous. The CDR3 extends over 12 amino acids. The V end lost 5 bases, the J end lost 2 bases, and 7 bases lay between the germline ends. Germline V gene data show CDR1 as WSHSY and CDR2 as SAAADI. The CDR3 spells CASSSPAYEQYF. The CDR3 DNA is TGCGCCAGCAGTTCCCCGGCCTACGAGCAGTACTTC.

J is TRBJ2-3 and V is TRBV5-6, with 11 bases aligning to TRBD2. Germline assignment: CDR1 SGHDT and CDR2 YYEEEE. The CDR3 contains 19 residues. V lost 3 bases, J lost 4 bases, and 16 bases stayed unmatched. The CDR3 sequence: CASSSRHYRLAGTADTQYF. DNA of the CDR3: TGTGCCAGCAGCTCCCGACACTACCGACTAGCGGGAACAGCAGATACGCAGTATTTT.

The chain combines TRBV5-1 with TRBJ2-1, with TRBD2 identical over 9 bases. The CDR3 is made up of 16 amino acids. V was pared by 5 bases and J by 4 bases, with 10 bases of the junction left unmatched. The germline V gene has CDR1 SGHRS and CDR2 YFSETQ. The CDR3 DNA follows: TGCGCCAGCAGTCGGGCGGAGCTAGCGGGGTACAATGAGCAGTTCTTC. Protein product: CASSRAELAGYNEQFF.

The V gene is TRBV30, the J gene TRBJ2-5; D uncertain. Looked up from germline, CDR1 is GTSNPN and CDR2 is SVGIG (reference sequence). The CDR3 extends over 11 amino acids. Trimming took off 0 bases at V and 5 bases at J, with 4 bases between the two ends. CDR3 sequence reads: CAWSVRETQYF. The DNA for the CDR3 is TGTGCCTGGAGTGTACGTGAGACCCAGTACTTC.

CDR3 region: CSVGDTYEQYF. The CDR3 coding sequence is TGCAGCGTTGGAGACACCTACGAGCAGTACTTC. This rearrangement joins TRBV29-1 to TRBJ2-7; no clear D. Trimming removed 4 bases at V and 2 bases at J, with 6 bases between. CDR3 length equals 11 residues. CDR1 and CDR2 (germline): SQVTM, ANQGSEA.

This chain connects TRBV4-1 to TRBJ2-1; D not certain. The CDR3 has 13 amino acids. With 2 bases removed from V and 8 bases from J, the gap between germline ends came to 10 bases. Germline loops: CDR1 MGHRA, CDR2 YSYEKL. The CDR3 sequence is CASSQLGLDEQFF. The DNA for the CDR3 is TGCGCCAGCAGCCAACTAGGTCTGGATGAGCAGTTCTTC.

The J gene is TRBJ2-5, the V gene TRBV7-6, with D tentatively TRBD1 or TRBD2 (5 bases each). Germline lookup yields CDR1 SGHVS and CDR2 FNYEAQ. The CDR3 extends over 14 amino acids. The V and J ends lost 5 bases and 2 bases respectively, with 12 bases between them. Here the CDR3 reads CASSKTGAQETQYF. The DNA for the CDR3 is TGTGCCAGCAGCAAAACCGGGGCTCAAGAGACCCAGTACTTC.

The chain carries TRBV10-3 and TRBJ2-1; D is unresolved. V was clipped by 7 bases and J by 4 bases, with 14 bases between them. CDR3 length equals 14 residues. Germline CDR1 reads ENHRY; CDR2 reads SYGVKD. The CDR3 nucleotides are TGTGCCATCAAGTACTCAGAGGTTTACAATGAGCAGTTCTTC. As protein: CAIKYSEVYNEQFF.

The V call is TRBV18, the J call TRBJ2-7; D gene unclear. V shed 2 bases and J shed 2 bases, with 4 bases lying between them. CDR1 is KGHSH and CDR2 is LQKENI in the germline V gene. This CDR3 has 12 residues. The CDR3 DNA follows: TGTGCCAGCTCACCAGGGACCTACGAGCAGTACTTC. It specifies CASSPGTYEQYF. Together with reference TRBV18 and TRBJ2-7, the CDR3 gives the full variable domain: NAGVMQNPRHLVRRRGQEARLRCSPMKGHSHVYWYRQLPEEGLKFMVYLQKENIIDESGMPKERFSAEFPKEGPSILRIQQVVRGDSAAYFCASSPGTYEQYFGPGTRLTVT.

The gene calls are TRBV11-2 and TRBJ2-5; D remains unclear. This CDR3 region has 19 residues. V was trimmed by 5 bases and J by 2 bases, leaving 27 bases between them. Germline loops: CDR1 SGHAT, CDR2 FQNNGV. CDR3 sequence (DNA): TGTGCCAGCAGCCCCTGGGCCCGAGGACCCCACACAGATCAAGAGACCCAGTACTTC. Its protein is CASSPWARGPHTDQETQYF.

The sample holds one count of this clone. The chain carries TRBV28 and TRBJ1-2; TRBD1 matches at 12 bases. In germline, CDR1 is MDHEN, CDR2 SYDVKM. The V gene end was trimmed by 5 bases and the J gene end by 2 bases; junction bases not matched to a gene: 9. There are 17 residues in the CDR3. CDR3 region: CASSQVGTGGANYGYTF. CDR3 nucleotides: TGTGCCAGCAGTCAAGTCGGGACAGGGGGCGCAAACTATGGCTACACCTTC.

The V and J genes are TRBV7-6 and TRBJ2-5; 10 bases fit TRBD2. Losses at the gene ends were 4 bases for V and 6 bases for J; bases not matched to a gene: 11. Per the germline V gene, CDR1 is SGHVS and CDR2 is FNYEAQ. This CDR3 has 16 residues. The CDR3, as DNA: TGTGCCAGCAGCTCCCGTCCTACTAGCGGGAAAAAGACCCAGTACTTC. Its translation: CASSSRPTSGKKTQYF.